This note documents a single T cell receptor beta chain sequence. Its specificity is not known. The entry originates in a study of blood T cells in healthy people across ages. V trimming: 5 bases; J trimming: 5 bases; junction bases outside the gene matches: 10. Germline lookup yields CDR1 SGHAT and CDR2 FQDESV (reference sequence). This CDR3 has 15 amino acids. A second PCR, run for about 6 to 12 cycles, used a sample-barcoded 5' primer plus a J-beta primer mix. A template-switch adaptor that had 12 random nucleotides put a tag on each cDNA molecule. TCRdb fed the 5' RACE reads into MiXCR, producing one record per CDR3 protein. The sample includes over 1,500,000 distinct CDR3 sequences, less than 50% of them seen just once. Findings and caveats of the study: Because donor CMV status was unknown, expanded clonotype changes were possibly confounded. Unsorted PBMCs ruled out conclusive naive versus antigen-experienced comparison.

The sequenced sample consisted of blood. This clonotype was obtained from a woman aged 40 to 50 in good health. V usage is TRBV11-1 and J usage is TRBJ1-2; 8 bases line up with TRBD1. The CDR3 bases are TGTGCCAGCAGCAATCTACTTGGACAGGGTTATGGCTACACCTTC. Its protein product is CASSNLLGQGYGYTF.